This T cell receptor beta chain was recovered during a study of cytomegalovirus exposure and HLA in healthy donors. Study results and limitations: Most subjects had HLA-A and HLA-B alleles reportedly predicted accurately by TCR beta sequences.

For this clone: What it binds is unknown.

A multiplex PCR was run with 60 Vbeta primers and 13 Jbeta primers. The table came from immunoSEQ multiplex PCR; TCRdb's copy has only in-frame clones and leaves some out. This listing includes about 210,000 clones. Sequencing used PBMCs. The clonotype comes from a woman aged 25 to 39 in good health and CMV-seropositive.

CDR3 nucleotides: TGTGCCAGCAGCCAATTCGCGCGCAATGAGCAGTTCTTC. As protein: CASSQFARNEQFF. This chain uses TRBV16 with TRBJ2-1; D remains unclear. Trimming stripped 1 base from V and 6 bases from J, with 7 bases between. This CDR3 region has 13 residues. Per the germline V gene, CDR1 is KGHSY and CDR2 is FQNENV.